This passage covers 30 T cell receptor beta chains from one sample sequenced in a study of control samples from healthy donors and cancer patients. Repertoires were generated with immunoSEQ multiplex PCR, while TCRdb's copy carries only in-frame clones and drops some. The data hold around 94,000 clones, with just over 90% observed a single time. Sequencing was carried out using blood. The receptors shown here come from a woman aged 18-29 years in good health.

The chain combines TRBV12-3 or TRBV12-4 with TRBJ2-1; TRBD1 matches 8 bases. V trimming: 5 bases; J trimming: 10 bases; junction bases outside the gene matches: 4. The CDR3 covers 12 residues. CDR3 DNA: TGTGCCAGCAGTCCCACAGGGGGGGAGCAGTTCTTC. Translated: CASSPTGGEQFF.

This CDR3 is CASKASGGGTDTQYF. The CDR3 DNA reads as TGTGCCAGCAAAGCTAGCGGGGGGGGCACAGATACGCAGTATTTT. This chain uses TRBV6-5 with TRBJ2-3, with 12 nucleotides matching TRBD2. This CDR3 spans 15 amino acids. The ends lost 7 bases at V and 1 base at J; junction bases unmatched: 3. Germline V gene lookup returns CDR1 MNHEY and CDR2 SVGAGI.

The V and J genes are TRBV9 and TRBJ2-1; D may correspond to TRBD1 or TRBD2 (5 bases each). V was trimmed by 4 bases and J by 6 bases, leaving 14 bases between them. The CDR3 is 14 amino acids. Germline-derived CDR1 and CDR2 are SGDLS and YYNGEE. The CDR3 bases are TGTGCCAGCAGCTCTACGACCGGGGCCAATGAGCAGTTCTTC. It translates to CASSSTTGANEQFF.

The CDR3 DNA reads TGTGCCAGCAGCCAGGGAAGGGGGTTTGGAAACACCATATATTTT. Its protein is CASSQGRGFGNTIYF. The chain couples TRBV3-1 (or the pseudogene TRBV3-2) to TRBJ1-3; D is perhaps TRBD1 (6 bases). The CDR3 consists of 15 residues. The germline V gene encodes CDR1 LGHDT and CDR2 YNNKEL (reference sequence). V lost 3 bases and J 3 bases, leaving 12 bases between the germline ends.

V usage is TRBV19 and J usage is TRBJ1-6; D is possibly TRBD1 (5 bases). CDR3 length equals 15 residues. V gave up 1 base and J gave up 7 bases, with 11 bases separating them. CDR1 is LNHDA and CDR2 is SQIVND in the germline V gene (reference sequence). The CDR3 DNA reads as TGTGCCAGTAGTATAGGAGGGACGGGGAATTCACCCCTCCACTTT. Encoded protein: CASSIGGTGNSPLHF. Full variable domain (missing parts from reference TRBV19 and TRBJ1-6): DGGITQSPKYLFRKEGQNVTLSCEQNLNHDAMYWYRQDPGQGLRLIYYSQIVNDFQKGDIAEGYSVSREKKESFPLTVTSAQKNPTAFYLCASSIGGTGNSPLHFGNGTRLTVT.

The chain has TRBV18 and TRBJ2-1, with a tentative D call TRBD2 (5 bases). Germline CDR1 and CDR2: KGHSH and LQKENI. This CDR3 contains 13 residues. The germline V and J ends were trimmed by 4 bases and 8 bases, with 12 bases remaining between them. The CDR3 DNA reads as TGTGCCAGCTCACTGGCGAGCGGCGATGAGCAGTTCTTC. Translating it yields CASSLASGDEQFF.

The chain carries TRBV4-1 and TRBJ2-2; D possibly corresponds to TRBD2 (5 bases). The CDR3 is 13 residues long. Germline V gene lookup returns CDR1 MGHRA and CDR2 YSYEKL. Trimming removed 6 bases at V and 7 bases at J, with 12 bases between. DNA of the CDR3: TGCGCCAGCAGTCTAGCAGGCGGCGGGGAGCTGTTTTTT. It codes for CASSLAGGGELFF.

The chain joins TRBV4-2 to TRBJ2-6; tentatively, D is TRBD1 (5 bases). The CDR3 sequence is 16 residues long. CDR1 LGHNA and CDR2 YNFKEQ come from the germline V gene. The V gene lost 4 bases and the J gene lost 2 bases, with 12 bases spanning the gap. CDR3 region: CASSRTTGTGANVLTF. The CDR3 region has the DNA TGTGCCAGCAGCCGAACAACAGGAACTGGGGCCAACGTCCTGACTTTC.

V and J are TRBV11-2 and TRBJ1-5; D is ambiguous. V lost 0 bases and J lost 5, with 11 bases in between. The length of the CDR3 is 15 residues. Germline loops: CDR1 SGHAT, CDR2 FQNNGV. The CDR3 loop is CASSLDPGRDQPQHF. The CDR3 region has the DNA TGTGCCAGCAGCTTAGATCCCGGACGAGATCAGCCCCAGCATTTT.

The chain combines TRBV3-1 (or the pseudogene TRBV3-2) with TRBJ2-2, with D possibly matching TRBD2 (7 bases). Germline CDR1 reads LGHDT; CDR2 reads YNNKEL (reference sequence). Between the trimmed V and J ends, which lost 4 bases and 4 bases, there was a span of 13 bases. The CDR3 runs 15 residues. CDR3 DNA: TGTGCCAGCAGCCCCCGGGGAGGGGGCACCGGGGAGCTGTTTTTT. As protein: CASSPRGGGTGELFF.

The V gene is TRBV5-4, the J gene TRBJ1-1; D not certain. The CDR3 covers 13 residues. Trimming took 2 bases from V and 1 from J, leaving 6 bases between them. Germline CDR1 SGHNT, CDR2 YYREEE (reference sequence). The DNA for the CDR3 is TGTGCCAGCAGCTTCATGTGGAACACTGAAGCTTTCTTT. Its protein product is CASSFMWNTEAFF.

The V gene is TRBV6-5, the J gene TRBJ1-2; D is undetermined. Trimming took off 6 bases at V and 2 bases at J, with 10 bases between the two ends. This CDR3 has 13 amino acids. Germline CDR1 is MNHEY and CDR2 is SVGAGI. CDR3: CASRVDGNYGYTF. The CDR3, as DNA: TGTGCCAGCAGGGTAGACGGGAACTATGGCTACACCTTC.

The rearrangement joins TRBV5-1 to TRBJ1-1, with D hard to call. The CDR3 length is 13 residues. The V gene lost 0 bases and the J gene lost 4 bases, with 7 bases spanning the gap. Germline V gene data show CDR1 as SGHRS and CDR2 as YFSETQ. The CDR3 nucleotides are TGCGCCAGCAGCTTGGCTGAGGGCACTGAAGCTTTCTTT. It yields the protein CASSLAEGTEAFF.

The V and J genes are TRBV30 and TRBJ2-7; possibly TRBD1 or TRBD2 for D (6 bases each). From germline, CDR1 is GTSNPN and CDR2 SVGIG (reference sequence). V was cut by 1 base and J by 6 bases, with 16 bases left in between. The CDR3 is 14 amino acids. The DNA of the CDR3 is TGTGCCTGGAGTGCCCTACAGGGAGCGGGCGAGCAGTACTTC. Translated, it gives CAWSALQGAGEQYF.

The rearrangement links TRBV6-5 to TRBJ2-5, with D possibly being TRBD1 or TRBD2 (6 bases each). This CDR3 is built from 15 residues. The germline V and J ends were trimmed by 4 bases and 1 base, with 13 bases remaining between them. In germline, CDR1 is MNHEY, CDR2 SVGAGI. The CDR3 region is CASSLSGATQETQYF. CDR3 in DNA: TGTGCCAGCAGTTTGTCGGGGGCGACCCAAGAGACCCAGTACTTC.

This rearrangement joins TRBV19 to TRBJ2-4; 10 bases match TRBD1. The trim removed 5 bases at V and 1 base at J, leaving 2 bases unmatched. Germline assignment: CDR1 LNHDA and CDR2 SQIVND (reference sequence). This CDR3 is built from 15 residues. CDR3 loop: CASSPGQGAKNIQYF. The CDR3 DNA sequence: TGTGCCAGTAGTCCGGGACAGGGGGCCAAAAACATTCAGTACTTC.

The chain joins TRBV12-3 or TRBV12-4 to TRBJ2-7; D gene ambiguous. The CDR3 has 12 residues. Trimming removed 3 bases from V and 5 bases from J, with 8 bases in between. As DNA, the CDR3 is TGTGCCAGCAGTTTCTCCCAGAACGAGCAGTACTTC. Translated, it gives CASSFSQNEQYF.

The count of this clone is one. V and J are TRBV7-9 and TRBJ2-1; 9 nucleotides line up with TRBD2. The CDR3 contains 14 residues. CDR1 and CDR2 (germline): SEHNR, FQNEAQ (reference sequence). V shed 5 bases and J 12 bases; nucleotides not matched to a gene: 11. The CDR3, as DNA: TGTGCCAGCAGCACAGCGGGAGGAAACTCCGGGCAGTTCTTC. Translating gives CASSTAGGNSGQFF.

The chain combines TRBV5-4 with TRBJ1-1, with D possibly being TRBD1 (5 bases). CDR1 is SGHNT and CDR2 is YYREEE in the germline V gene (reference sequence). The CDR3 spans 14 residues. Trimming shortened V by 3 bases and J by 5 bases, and 14 bases separated the two germline ends. The CDR3 sequence is CASSSSGQATEAFF. As DNA, the CDR3 is TGTGCCAGCAGCTCCTCAGGGCAGGCGACTGAAGCTTTCTTT. The entire variable domain, with the rest obtained from reference TRBV5-4 and TRBJ1-1, is as follows: ETGVTQSPTHLIKTRGQQVTLRCSSQSGHNTVSWYQQALGQGPQFIFQYYREEENGRGNFPPRFSGLQFPNYSSELNVNALELDDSALYLCASSSSGQATEAFFGQGTRLTVV.

The chain employs TRBV19 and TRBJ2-7, with D possibly being TRBD1 (8 bases). This CDR3 region has 15 residues. V was clipped by 6 bases and J by 6 bases, with 21 bases between them. Germline assignment: CDR1 LNHDA and CDR2 SQIVND (reference sequence). Here the CDR3 reads CASSLYGGTGSEQYF. CDR3 bases: TGTGCCAGTAGCCTTTACGGGGGGACAGGCTCCGAGCAGTACTTC. Together with reference TRBV19 and TRBJ2-7, the CDR3 gives the full variable domain: DGGITQSPKYLFRKEGQNVTLSCEQNLNHDAMYWYRQDPGQGLRLIYYSQIVNDFQKGDIAEGYSVSREKKESFPLTVTSAQKNPTAFYLCASSLYGGTGSEQYFGPGTRLTVT.

This rearrangement joins TRBV12-5 to TRBJ1-2; TRBD1 is a possible D gene (5 bases). The CDR3 has 13 residues. Germline V lookup: CDR1 LGHNT, CDR2 FRNRAP. V dropped 1 base and J dropped 8 bases, with 11 bases sitting between them. The CDR3 DNA follows: TGTGCTAGTGGTTTGGGACAGAATGGGGGCTACACCTTC. Translated, it gives CASGLGQNGGYTF.

V gene TRBV9 combines with J gene TRBJ1-2; 8 bases are a match to TRBD1. The J segment lost 5 bases and the V segment lost 0 bases, leaving 6 bases of the junction unmatched. Germline V CDR1 and CDR2: SGDLS, YYNGEE. The CDR3 is made up of 15 amino acids. CDR3 DNA sequence: TGTGCCAGCAGCGTAGAACAGGGGGTATCTTATGGCTACACCTTC. It codes for CASSVEQGVSYGYTF. The complete variable domain, with remaining parts taken from reference TRBV9 and TRBJ1-2, reads DSGVTQTPKHLITATGQRVTLRCSPRSGDLSVYWYQQSLDQGLQFLIQYYNGEERAKGNILERFSAQQFPDLHSELNLSSLELGDSALYFCASSVEQGVSYGYTFGSGTRLTVV.

The DNA of the CDR3 is TGTGCCAGTAGTATCTCCAGGTACACCGGGGAGCTGTTTTTT. Translating it yields CASSISRYTGELFF. The chain joins TRBV19 to TRBJ2-2; no firm D call. The CDR3 covers 14 residues. Germline assignment: CDR1 LNHDA and CDR2 SQIVND (reference sequence). V dropped 3 bases and J dropped 3 bases, with 8 bases sitting between them.

This clone was found a few times. The chain recombines TRBV6-2 or TRBV6-3 with TRBJ1-5; D gene ambiguous. The CDR3 is 14 amino acids. CDR1 is MNHEY, CDR2 SVGEGT, per germline. The ends were cut back, 6 bases at V and 2 bases at J, with 11 bases in the middle. In DNA form, the CDR3 reads TGTGCCAGCAGCCTCCTCGAGGGCAATCAGCCCCAGCATTTT. This encodes CASSLLEGNQPQHF.

The chain employs TRBV12-3 or TRBV12-4 and TRBJ1-2; D is unresolved. The CDR3 is 12 residues long. Between the trimmed V and J ends, which lost 2 bases and 0 bases, there was a span of 1 base. The CDR3 loop is CASSLSNYGYTF. The CDR3 coding sequence is TGTGCCAGCAGTTTATCTAACTATGGCTACACCTTC.

The V gene is TRBV5-4, the J gene TRBJ2-1; unclear D gene. Germline V gene data show CDR1 as SGHNT and CDR2 as YYREEE (reference sequence). The ends were cut back, 0 bases at V and 5 bases at J, with 15 bases in the middle. The CDR3 has 16 amino acids. The CDR3 region is CASSLEVGGSHNEQFF. The CDR3 coding sequence is TGTGCCAGCAGCTTGGAAGTAGGCGGATCACACAATGAGCAGTTCTTC.

This chain uses TRBV14 with TRBJ2-7; tentatively, D is TRBD2 (7 bases). CDR1 and CDR2 (germline): SGHDN, FVKESK. There are 18 residues in the CDR3. V gave up 4 bases and J gave up 2 bases, with 24 bases separating them. The CDR3 sequence: CASSLWRGSSGLTYEQYF. CDR3 sequence (DNA): TGTGCCAGCAGCCTTTGGAGGGGGTCTAGCGGTCTAACCTACGAGCAGTACTTC.

The chain carries TRBV28 and TRBJ1-6; the D is unclear. The CDR3 totals 12 residues. With 7 bases removed from V and 6 bases from J, the gap between germline ends came to 7 bases. Germline values: CDR1 MDHEN, CDR2 SYDVKM. The chain's CDR3 is CASTTLNSPLHF. For the CDR3, the DNA is TGTGCCAGCACCACTCTTAATTCACCCCTCCACTTT.

The chain is built from TRBV5-1 and TRBJ1-1, with 7 nucleotides matching TRBD1. Germline trimming cut 4 bases from V and 0 bases from J; bases unmatched to any gene: 9. The V gene's germline CDR1 is SGHRS and CDR2 YFSETQ. The CDR3 covers 16 residues. CDR3 DNA: TGCGCCAGCAGCGCCAGACAGGGAATCATGAACACTGAAGCTTTCTTT. It specifies CASSARQGIMNTEAFF.

The chain links TRBV29-1 to TRBJ1-3; D call uncertain. Per the germline V gene, CDR1 is SQVTM and CDR2 is ANQGSEA. The CDR3 extends over 12 amino acids. Trimming pared 1 base from V and 2 bases from J, leaving 3 bases between. The CDR3, as DNA: TGCAGCGTTGAAGGGGCTGGAAACACCATATATTTT. This codes for CSVEGAGNTIYF.